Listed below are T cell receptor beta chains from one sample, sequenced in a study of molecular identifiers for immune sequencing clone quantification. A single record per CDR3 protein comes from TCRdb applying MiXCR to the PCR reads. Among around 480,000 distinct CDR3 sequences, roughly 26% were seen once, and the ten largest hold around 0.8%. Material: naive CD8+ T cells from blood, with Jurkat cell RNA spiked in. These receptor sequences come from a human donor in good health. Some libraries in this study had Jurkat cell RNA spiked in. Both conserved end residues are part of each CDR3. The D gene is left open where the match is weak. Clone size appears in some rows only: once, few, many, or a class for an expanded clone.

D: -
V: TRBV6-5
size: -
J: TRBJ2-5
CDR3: CASSPSQGWTTQYF
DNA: TGTGCCAGCAGCCCGAGTCAGGGCTGGACGACCCAGTACTTC

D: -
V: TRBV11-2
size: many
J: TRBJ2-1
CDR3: CASSPPAGNEQFF
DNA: TGTGCCAGCAGCCCACCAGCGGGCAATGAGCAGTTCTTC

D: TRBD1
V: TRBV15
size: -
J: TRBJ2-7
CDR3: CATAGDRGLEQYF
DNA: TGTGCCACCGCTGGGGACAGAGGACTGGAGCAGTACTTC

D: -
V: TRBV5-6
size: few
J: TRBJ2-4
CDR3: CASSSPILRGRRSQNIQYF
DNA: TGTGCCAGCAGCTCCCCAATATTACGGGGGCGGCGGAGCCAAAACATTCAGTACTTC

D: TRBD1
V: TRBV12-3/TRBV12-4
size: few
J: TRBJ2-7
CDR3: CASSLGQGQKAWQYF
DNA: TGTGCCAGCAGTTTAGGACAGGGACAGAAAGCGTGGCAGTACTTC

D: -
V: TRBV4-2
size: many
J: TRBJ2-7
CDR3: CASSQDVSGSGAYEQYF
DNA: TGTGCCAGCAGCCAAGATGTAAGCGGGTCTGGGGCCTACGAGCAGTACTTC

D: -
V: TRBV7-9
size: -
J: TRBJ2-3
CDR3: CASSPLGTWADTQYF
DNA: TGTGCCAGCAGCCCACTAGGGACTTGGGCAGATACGCAGTATTTT

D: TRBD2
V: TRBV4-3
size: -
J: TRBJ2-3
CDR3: CASSQDTRLAGRTDTQYF
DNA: TGCGCCAGCAGCCAAGACACCCGACTAGCGGGCCGCACAGATACGCAGTATTTT

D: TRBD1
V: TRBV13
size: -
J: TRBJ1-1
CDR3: CASSSSSGTEEAFF
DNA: TGTGCCAGCAGCTCCTCATCCGGGACAGAAGAAGCTTTCTTT

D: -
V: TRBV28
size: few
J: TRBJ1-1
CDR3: CASSFRGLRRTEAFF
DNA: TGTGCCAGCAGTTTTCGGGGACTTCGAAGGACTGAAGCTTTCTTT

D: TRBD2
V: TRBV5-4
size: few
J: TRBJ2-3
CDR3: CASSQGTSRTDTQYF
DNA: TGTGCCAGCAGCCAGGGGACTAGCCGAACAGATACGCAGTATTTT

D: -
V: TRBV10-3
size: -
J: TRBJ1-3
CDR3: CAISDPDGAGNTIYF
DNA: TGTGCCATCAGTGACCCGGACGGGGCTGGAAACACCATATATTTT

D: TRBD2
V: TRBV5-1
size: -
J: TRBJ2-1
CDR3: CASSWEPGLAETNEQFF
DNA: TGCGCCAGCAGCTGGGAACCGGGACTAGCGGAAACAAATGAGCAGTTCTTC

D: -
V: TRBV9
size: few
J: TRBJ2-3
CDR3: CASSVAAGTDTQYF
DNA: TGTGCCAGCAGCGTAGCGGCAGGGACAGATACGCAGTATTTT

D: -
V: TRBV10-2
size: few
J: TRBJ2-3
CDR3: CASTDYSTSDTQYF
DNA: TGCGCCAGCACAGACTATAGCACCTCAGATACGCAGTATTTT

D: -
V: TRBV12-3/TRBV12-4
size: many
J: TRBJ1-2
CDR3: CASSYSGRDGYGYTF
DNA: TGTGCCAGCAGTTATTCCGGGAGGGACGGCTATGGCTACACCTTC

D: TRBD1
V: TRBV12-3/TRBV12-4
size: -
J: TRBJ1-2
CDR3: CASSSTTGAHSYGYTF
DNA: TGTGCCAGCAGTTCCACCACAGGGGCCCACTCCTATGGCTACACCTTC

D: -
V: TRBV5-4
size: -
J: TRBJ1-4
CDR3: CASSLDGDEKLFF
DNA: TGTGCCAGCAGCTTGGACGGTGATGAAAAACTGTTTTTT

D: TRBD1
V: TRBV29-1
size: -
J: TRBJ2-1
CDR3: CSVGTGGRDEQFF
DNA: TGCAGCGTTGGAACAGGGGGTAGGGATGAGCAGTTCTTC

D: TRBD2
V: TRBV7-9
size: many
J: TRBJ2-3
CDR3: CASSLAEALGGADTQYF
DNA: TGTGCCAGCAGCTTAGCGGAGGCCCTCGGGGGGGCGGATACGCAGTATTTT

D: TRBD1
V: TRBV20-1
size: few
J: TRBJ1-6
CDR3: CSARDIGTGAGSPLHF
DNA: TGCAGTGCTAGAGATATTGGAACAGGGGCAGGCTCACCCCTCCACTTT

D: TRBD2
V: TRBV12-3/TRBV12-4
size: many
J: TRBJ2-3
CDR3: CASTGTSGTDTQYF
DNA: TGTGCCAGCACCGGGACTAGCGGGACAGATACGCAGTATTTT